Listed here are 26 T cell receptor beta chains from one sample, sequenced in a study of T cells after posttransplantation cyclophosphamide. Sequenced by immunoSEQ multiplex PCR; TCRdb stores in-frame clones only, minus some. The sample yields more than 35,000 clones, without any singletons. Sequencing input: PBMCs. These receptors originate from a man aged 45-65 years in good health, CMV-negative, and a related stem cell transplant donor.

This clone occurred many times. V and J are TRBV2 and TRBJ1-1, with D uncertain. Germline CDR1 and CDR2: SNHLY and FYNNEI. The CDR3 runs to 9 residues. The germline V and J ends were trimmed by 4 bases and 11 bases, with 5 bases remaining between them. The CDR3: CASSVNAFF. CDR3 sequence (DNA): TGTGCCAGCAGTGTCAATGCTTTCTTT.

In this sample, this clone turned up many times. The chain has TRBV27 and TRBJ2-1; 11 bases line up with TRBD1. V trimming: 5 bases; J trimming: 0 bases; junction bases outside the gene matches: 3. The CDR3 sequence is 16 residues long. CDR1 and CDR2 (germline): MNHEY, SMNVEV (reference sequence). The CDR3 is CASSAGTGGSYNEQFF. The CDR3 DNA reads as TGTGCCAGCAGTGCAGGGACAGGGGGCTCCTACAATGAGCAGTTCTTC.

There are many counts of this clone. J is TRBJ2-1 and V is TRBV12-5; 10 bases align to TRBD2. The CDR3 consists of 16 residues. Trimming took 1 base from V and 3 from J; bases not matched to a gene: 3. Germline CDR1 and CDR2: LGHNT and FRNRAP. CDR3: CASGLGASGSYNEQFF. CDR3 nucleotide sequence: TGTGCTAGTGGTTTGGGGGCTAGCGGGAGCTACAATGAGCAGTTCTTC.

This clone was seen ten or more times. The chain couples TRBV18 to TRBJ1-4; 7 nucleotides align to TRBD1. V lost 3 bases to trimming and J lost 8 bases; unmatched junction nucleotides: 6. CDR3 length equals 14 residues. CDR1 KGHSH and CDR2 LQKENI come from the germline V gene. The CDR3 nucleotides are TGTGCCAGCTCACCCAGGGGGTCAGAAGAAAAACTGTTTTTT. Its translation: CASSPRGSEEKLFF.

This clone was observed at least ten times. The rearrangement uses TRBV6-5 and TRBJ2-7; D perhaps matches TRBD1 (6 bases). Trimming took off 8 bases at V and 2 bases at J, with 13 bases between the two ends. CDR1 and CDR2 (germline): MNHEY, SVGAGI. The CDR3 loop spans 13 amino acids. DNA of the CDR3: TGTGCCAGCGGGGTAACAGGGCCCTACGAGCAGTACTTC. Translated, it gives CASGVTGPYEQYF.

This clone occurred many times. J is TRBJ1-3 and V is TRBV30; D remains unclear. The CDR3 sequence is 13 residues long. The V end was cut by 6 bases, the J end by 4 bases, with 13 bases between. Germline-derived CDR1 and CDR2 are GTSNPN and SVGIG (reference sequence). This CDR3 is CACSGPGGNTIYF. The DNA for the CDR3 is TGTGCCTGCAGCGGCCCCGGAGGAAACACCATATATTTT.

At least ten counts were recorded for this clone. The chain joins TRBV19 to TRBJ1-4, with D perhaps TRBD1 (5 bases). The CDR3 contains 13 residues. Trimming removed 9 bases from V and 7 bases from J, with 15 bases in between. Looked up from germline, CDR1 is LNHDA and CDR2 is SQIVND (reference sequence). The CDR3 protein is CASQDIPTEKLFF. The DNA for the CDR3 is TGTGCCAGCCAGGACATCCCTACTGAAAAACTGTTTTTT. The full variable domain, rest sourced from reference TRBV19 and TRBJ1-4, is DGGITQSPKYLFRKEGQNVTLSCEQNLNHDAMYWYRQDPGQGLRLIYYSQIVNDFQKGDIAEGYSVSREKKESFPLTVTSAQKNPTAFYLCASQDIPTEKLFFGSGTQLSVL.

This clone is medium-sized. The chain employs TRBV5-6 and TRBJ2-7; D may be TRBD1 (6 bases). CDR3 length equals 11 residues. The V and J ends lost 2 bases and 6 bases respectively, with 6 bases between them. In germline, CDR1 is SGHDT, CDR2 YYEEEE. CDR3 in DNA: TGTGCCAGCAGCTTAGGGGGCGAGCAGTACTTC. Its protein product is CASSLGGEQYF.

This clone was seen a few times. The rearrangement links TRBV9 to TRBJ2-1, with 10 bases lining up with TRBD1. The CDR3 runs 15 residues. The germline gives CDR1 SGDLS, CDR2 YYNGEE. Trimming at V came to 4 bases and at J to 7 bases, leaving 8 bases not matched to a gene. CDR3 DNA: TGTGCCAGCAGCCTTAGTGGGACAGGGGTGAATGAGCAGTTCTTC. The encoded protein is CASSLSGTGVNEQFF.

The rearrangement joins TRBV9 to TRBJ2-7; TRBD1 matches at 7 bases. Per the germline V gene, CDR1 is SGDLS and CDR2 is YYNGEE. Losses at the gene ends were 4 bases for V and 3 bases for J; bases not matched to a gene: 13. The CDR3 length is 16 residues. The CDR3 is CASSTRQGKGLYEQYF. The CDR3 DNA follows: TGTGCCAGCAGCACCCGACAGGGAAAAGGACTCTACGAGCAGTACTTC.

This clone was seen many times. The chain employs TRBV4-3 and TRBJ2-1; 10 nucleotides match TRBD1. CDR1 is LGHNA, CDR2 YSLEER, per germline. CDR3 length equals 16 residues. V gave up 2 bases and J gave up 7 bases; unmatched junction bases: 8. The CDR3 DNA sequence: TGCGCCAGCAGCCAATATGGGACAGGGGTAGAAAATGAGCAGTTCTTC. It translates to CASSQYGTGVENEQFF.

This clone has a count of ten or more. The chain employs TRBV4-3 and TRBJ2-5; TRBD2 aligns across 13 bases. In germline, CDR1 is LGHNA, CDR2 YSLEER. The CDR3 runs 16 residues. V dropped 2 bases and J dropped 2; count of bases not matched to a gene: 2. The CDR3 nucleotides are TGCGCCAGCAGCCAATCGACTAGCGGGGGGCAAGAGACCCAGTACTTC. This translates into CASSQSTSGGQETQYF.

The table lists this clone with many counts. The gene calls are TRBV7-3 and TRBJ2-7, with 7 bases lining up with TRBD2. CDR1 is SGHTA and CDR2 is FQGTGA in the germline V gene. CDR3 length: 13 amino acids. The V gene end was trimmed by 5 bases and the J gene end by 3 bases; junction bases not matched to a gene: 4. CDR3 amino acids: CASSAGRSYEQYF. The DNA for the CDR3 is TGTGCCAGCAGCGCCGGGAGGAGCTACGAGCAGTACTTC.

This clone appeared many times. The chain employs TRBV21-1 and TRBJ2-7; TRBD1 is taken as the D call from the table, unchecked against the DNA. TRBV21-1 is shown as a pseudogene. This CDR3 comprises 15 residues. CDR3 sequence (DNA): TGTGCCAGCAGCAAACCCGCAGGGGGAACTCGAGAGCAGTACTTC. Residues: CASSKPAGGTREQYF.

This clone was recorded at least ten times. In DNA, the CDR3 is TGTGCCAGCTCCCAACAGCTTGGTACGGATCAGCCCCAGCATTTT. Translation: CASSQQLGTDQPQHF. V usage is TRBV7-2 and J usage is TRBJ1-5; unclear D gene. The V end lost 8 bases, the J end lost 5 bases, and 19 bases lay between the germline ends. There are 15 residues in the CDR3. The V gene's germline CDR1 is SGHTA and CDR2 FQGNSA.

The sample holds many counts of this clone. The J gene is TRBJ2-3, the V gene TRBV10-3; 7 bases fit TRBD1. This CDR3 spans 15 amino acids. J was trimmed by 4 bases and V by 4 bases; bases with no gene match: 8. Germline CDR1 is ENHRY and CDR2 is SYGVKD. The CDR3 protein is CAISGSRQGADTQYF. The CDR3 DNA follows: TGTGCCATCAGTGGTTCGAGACAGGGAGCAGATACGCAGTATTTT.

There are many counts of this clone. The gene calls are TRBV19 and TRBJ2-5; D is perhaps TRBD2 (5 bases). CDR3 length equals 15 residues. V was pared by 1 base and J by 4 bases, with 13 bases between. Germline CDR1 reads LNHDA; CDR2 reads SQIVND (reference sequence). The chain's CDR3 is CASSIGELVPETQYF. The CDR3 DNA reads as TGTGCCAGTAGTATAGGGGAACTAGTCCCAGAGACCCAGTACTTC.

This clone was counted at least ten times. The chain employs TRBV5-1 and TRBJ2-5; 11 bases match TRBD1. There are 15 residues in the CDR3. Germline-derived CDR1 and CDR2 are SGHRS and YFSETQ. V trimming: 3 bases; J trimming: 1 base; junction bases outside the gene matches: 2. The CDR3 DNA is TGCGCCAGCAGCTCCGGGACAGGGGGCCAAGAGACCCAGTACTTC. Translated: CASSSGTGGQETQYF. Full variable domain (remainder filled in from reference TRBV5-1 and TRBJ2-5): KAGVTQTPRYLIKTRGQQVTLSCSPISGHRSVSWYQQTPGQGLQFLFEYFSETQRNKGNFPGRFSGRQFSNSRSEMNVSTLELGDSALYLCASSSGTGGQETQYFGPGTRLLVL.

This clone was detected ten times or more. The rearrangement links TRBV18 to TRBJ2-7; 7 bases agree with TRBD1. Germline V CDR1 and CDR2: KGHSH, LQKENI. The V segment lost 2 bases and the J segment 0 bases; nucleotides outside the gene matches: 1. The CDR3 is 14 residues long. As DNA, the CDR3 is TGTGCCAGCTCACCAACAGGGGTCTCCTACGAGCAGTACTTC. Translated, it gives CASSPTGVSYEQYF.

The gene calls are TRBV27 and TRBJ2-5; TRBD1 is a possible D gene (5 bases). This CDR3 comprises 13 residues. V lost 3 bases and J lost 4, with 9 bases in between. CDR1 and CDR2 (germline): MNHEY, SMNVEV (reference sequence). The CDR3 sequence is CASSFYGAETQYF. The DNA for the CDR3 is TGTGCCAGCAGTTTTTATGGGGCAGAGACCCAGTACTTC.

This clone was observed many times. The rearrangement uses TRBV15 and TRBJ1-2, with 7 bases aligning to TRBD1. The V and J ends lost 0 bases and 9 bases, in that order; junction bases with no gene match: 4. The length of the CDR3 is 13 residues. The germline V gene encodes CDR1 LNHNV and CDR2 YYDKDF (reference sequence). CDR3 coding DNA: TGTGCCACCAGCAGAGACAGGGGGAGGAGCTACACCTTC. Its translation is CATSRDRGRSYTF. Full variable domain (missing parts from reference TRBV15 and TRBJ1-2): DAMVIQNPRYQVTQFGKPVTLSCSQTLNHNVMYWYQQKSSQAPKLLFHYYDKDFNNEADTPDNFQSRRPNTSFCFLDIRSPGLGDTAMYLCATSRDRGRSYTFGSGTRLTVV.

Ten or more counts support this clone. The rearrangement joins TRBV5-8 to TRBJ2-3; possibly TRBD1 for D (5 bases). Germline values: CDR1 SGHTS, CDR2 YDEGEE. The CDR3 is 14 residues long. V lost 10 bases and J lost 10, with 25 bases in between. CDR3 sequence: CALWKGNGVASQYF. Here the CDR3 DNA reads TGTGCCCTTTGGAAGGGGAATGGTGTGGCCTCGCAGTATTTT.

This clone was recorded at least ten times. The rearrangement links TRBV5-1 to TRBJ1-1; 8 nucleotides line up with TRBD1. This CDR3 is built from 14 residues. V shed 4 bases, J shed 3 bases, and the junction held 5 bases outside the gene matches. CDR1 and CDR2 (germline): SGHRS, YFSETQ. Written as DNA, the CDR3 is TGCGCCAGCAGCGCCAGGGGGCAAGACACTGAAGCTTTCTTT. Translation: CASSARGQDTEAFF.

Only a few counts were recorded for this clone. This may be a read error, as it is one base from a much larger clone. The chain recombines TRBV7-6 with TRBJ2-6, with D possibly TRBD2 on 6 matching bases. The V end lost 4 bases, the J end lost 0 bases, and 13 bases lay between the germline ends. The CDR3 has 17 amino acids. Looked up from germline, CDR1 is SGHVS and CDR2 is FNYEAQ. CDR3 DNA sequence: TGTGCCAGCAGCTGGAGGGTTCCTAGCTCTGGGGCCAACGTCCTGACTTTC. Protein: CASSWRVPSSGANVLTF.

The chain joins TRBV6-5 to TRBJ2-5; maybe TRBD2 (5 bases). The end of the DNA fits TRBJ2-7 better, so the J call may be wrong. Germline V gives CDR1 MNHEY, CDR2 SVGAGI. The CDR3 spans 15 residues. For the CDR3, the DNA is TGTGCCAGCGAGAACAGAGGGCTATGGCCCTACGAGCAGTACTTC. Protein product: CASENRGLWPYEQYF.

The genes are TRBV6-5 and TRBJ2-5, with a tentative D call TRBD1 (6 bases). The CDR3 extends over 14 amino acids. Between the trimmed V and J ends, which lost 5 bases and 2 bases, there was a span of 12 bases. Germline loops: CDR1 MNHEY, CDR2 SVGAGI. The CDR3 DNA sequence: TGTGCCAGCAGTGAATGGACAGCACAAGAGACCCAGTACTTC. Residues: CASSEWTAQETQYF.